This is a list of T cell receptor beta chains from one sample in a study of cytomegalovirus exposure and HLA in healthy donors. TCRdb's copy holds only in-frame clones and misses some; the assay was immunoSEQ multiplex PCR. The repertoire holds 230,000 or so clones, with about nine tenths as singletons. Sequencing was carried out using PBMCs. The receptors stem from a girl aged 2-9 years in good health and CMV-seronegative. The CDR3 runs from the conserved cysteine through the conserved F or W. Fields, in order: CDR3 protein, CDR3 DNA, J gene, D gene, clone size, V gene. The D gene is left open where the match is weak. Some rows have no size entry. The others give once, few or many, or a class for an expanded clone.

cdr3_aa: CASSFAGGQETQYF; cdr3_nt: TGTGCCAGCAGCTTTGCGGGGGGCCAAGAGACCCAGTACTTC; j_call: TRBJ2-5; d_call: TRBD2; clone_size: -; v_call: TRBV11-2
cdr3_aa: CASSLTAGGGGETQYF; cdr3_nt: TGTGCCAGCAGCCTGACGGCGGGAGGGGGAGGAGAGACCCAGTACTTC; j_call: TRBJ2-5; d_call: TRBD2; clone_size: -; v_call: TRBV5-4
cdr3_aa: CASSPGGGEKLFF; cdr3_nt: TGTGCCAGCAGTCCGGGGGGAGGTGAAAAACTGTTTTTT; j_call: TRBJ1-4; d_call: -; clone_size: -; v_call: TRBV28
cdr3_aa: CARSRLGHYEQYF; cdr3_nt: TGTGCCAGAAGCCGGCTGGGCCACTACGAGCAGTACTTC; j_call: TRBJ2-7; d_call: -; clone_size: -; v_call: TRBV7-5
cdr3_aa: CASSLEGGTEAFF; cdr3_nt: TGTGCCAGCAGTTTAGAGGGCGGCACTGAAGCTTTCTTT; j_call: TRBJ1-1; d_call: -; clone_size: -; v_call: TRBV27
cdr3_aa: CASSFLQGSEQYF; cdr3_nt: TGTGCCAGCAGCTTTTTACAGGGATCCGAGCAGTACTTC; j_call: TRBJ2-7; d_call: -; clone_size: -; v_call: TRBV5-4
cdr3_aa: CASSLAQGARTEAFF; cdr3_nt: TGTGCCAGCAGCTTAGCACAGGGGGCGCGGACTGAAGCTTTCTTT; j_call: TRBJ1-1; d_call: TRBD1; clone_size: -; v_call: TRBV7-9
cdr3_aa: CASSTGQGTANEKLFF; cdr3_nt: TGTGCCAGCAGCACCGGACAGGGGACGGCTAATGAAAAACTGTTTTTT; j_call: TRBJ1-4; d_call: -; clone_size: -; v_call: TRBV12-1
cdr3_aa: CAWSGANRGSGDTQYF; cdr3_nt: TGTGCCTGGAGCGGCGCCAACAGGGGCTCGGGGGATACGCAGTATTTT; j_call: TRBJ2-3; d_call: TRBD1; clone_size: -; v_call: TRBV30
cdr3_aa: CASSIAPRGYEQYF; cdr3_nt: TGTGCCAGTAGTATAGCTCCGCGGGGGTACGAGCAGTACTTC; j_call: TRBJ2-7; d_call: TRBD2; clone_size: -; v_call: TRBV19
cdr3_aa: CASSRGDRGSYEQYF; cdr3_nt: TGTGCCAGCAGTCGGGGGGACAGGGGATCCTACGAGCAGTACTTC; j_call: TRBJ2-7; d_call: TRBD1; clone_size: -; v_call: TRBV6-6
cdr3_aa: CASSTLGQGWVNNQPQHF; cdr3_nt: TGTGCCAGCTCGACCCTGGGACAGGGGTGGGTGAACAATCAGCCCCAGCATTTT; j_call: TRBJ1-5; d_call: TRBD1; clone_size: -; v_call: TRBV7-8
cdr3_aa: CASSLLSWSGNEQYF; cdr3_nt: TGTGCCAGCAGCTTGCTTTCGTGGAGCGGGAACGAGCAGTACTTC; j_call: TRBJ2-7; d_call: TRBD2; clone_size: -; v_call: TRBV5-4
cdr3_aa: CASRVNIGTVYQPQHF; cdr3_nt: TGTGCCAGTAGAGTAAATATTGGGACAGTTTATCAGCCCCAGCATTTT; j_call: TRBJ1-5; d_call: TRBD1; clone_size: -; v_call: TRBV19
cdr3_aa: CASSLTGGFSQPQHF; cdr3_nt: TGTGCCAGCAGCCTGACAGGGGGATTTAGTCAGCCCCAGCATTTT; j_call: TRBJ1-5; d_call: TRBD1; clone_size: -; v_call: TRBV7-2
cdr3_aa: CASSLGLAGSSEQYF; cdr3_nt: TGTGCCAGCAGCTTAGGACTAGCGGGAAGCAGCGAGCAGTACTTC; j_call: TRBJ2-7; d_call: TRBD2; clone_size: -; v_call: TRBV7-7
cdr3_aa: CASSIGQAQPQHF; cdr3_nt: TGTGCCAGTAGTATAGGTCAGGCCCAGCCCCAGCATTTT; j_call: TRBJ1-5; d_call: -; clone_size: -; v_call: TRBV19
cdr3_aa: CASSPSRGLTGLLNTEAFF; cdr3_nt: TGTGCCAGCAGCCCTTCCAGGGGCCTGACAGGGCTCCTGAACACTGAAGCTTTCTTT; j_call: TRBJ1-1; d_call: TRBD1; clone_size: -; v_call: TRBV9
cdr3_aa: CASSFGSSYEQYF; cdr3_nt: TGTGCCAGCAGCTTCGGGAGCTCCTACGAGCAGTACTTC; j_call: TRBJ2-7; d_call: -; clone_size: -; v_call: TRBV11-2
cdr3_aa: CASSQDTGTGYTF; cdr3_nt: TGCGCCAGCAGCCAAGATACGGGAACCGGCTACACCTTC; j_call: TRBJ1-2; d_call: -; clone_size: -; v_call: TRBV4-1
cdr3_aa: CASSFNRDTGELFF; cdr3_nt: TGTGCCAGCAGCTTTAACAGGGATACCGGGGAGCTGTTTTTT; j_call: TRBJ2-2; d_call: -; clone_size: once; v_call: TRBV7-3
cdr3_aa: CAISELLRGVNTEAFF; cdr3_nt: TGTGCCATCAGTGAACTCCTTCGAGGCGTGAACACTGAAGCTTTCTTT; j_call: TRBJ1-1; d_call: -; clone_size: once; v_call: TRBV10-3
cdr3_aa: CASSQDLASSGANVLTF; cdr3_nt: TGTGCCAGCAGCCAAGATCTAGCGAGCTCTGGGGCCAACGTCCTGACTTTC; j_call: TRBJ2-6; d_call: -; clone_size: -; v_call: TRBV4-2
cdr3_aa: CASSFLGGLSSYNSPLHF; cdr3_nt: TGTGCCAGCAGTTTTCTAGGCGGCCTGAGCTCCTATAATTCACCCCTCCACTTT; j_call: TRBJ1-6; d_call: -; clone_size: -; v_call: TRBV28
cdr3_aa: CASSEFIAGELFF; cdr3_nt: TGTGCCAGCAGTGAGTTCATAGCCGGGGAGCTGTTTTTT; j_call: TRBJ2-2; d_call: -; clone_size: -; v_call: TRBV2
cdr3_aa: CASSYLRGAGNQPQHF; cdr3_nt: TGTGCCAGCAGTTACCTCAGGGGGGCGGGCAATCAGCCCCAGCATTTT; j_call: TRBJ1-5; d_call: TRBD1; clone_size: -; v_call: TRBV6-6
cdr3_aa: CASSLGGGIYNEQFF; cdr3_nt: TGTGCCAGCAGCTTAGGCGGGGGAATATACAATGAGCAGTTCTTC; j_call: TRBJ2-1; d_call: TRBD2; clone_size: -; v_call: TRBV7-6
cdr3_aa: CASSPMGQINEQYF; cdr3_nt: TGTGCCAGCTCACCAATGGGGCAGATCAACGAGCAGTACTTC; j_call: TRBJ2-7; d_call: -; clone_size: -; v_call: TRBV18
cdr3_aa: CASSLLPQGQGYTGELFF; cdr3_nt: TGTGCCAGCAGCTTGCTTCCTCAGGGCCAGGGGTACACCGGGGAGCTGTTTTTT; j_call: TRBJ2-2; d_call: -; clone_size: -; v_call: TRBV5-6
cdr3_aa: CASSIQGGTEAFF; cdr3_nt: TGTGCCAGTAGTATTCAGGGAGGGACTGAAGCTTTCTTT; j_call: TRBJ1-1; d_call: -; clone_size: -; v_call: TRBV19
cdr3_aa: CASSSALSEDYGYTF; cdr3_nt: TGTGCCAGCAGTTCAGCACTATCGGAAGACTATGGCTACACCTTC; j_call: TRBJ1-2; d_call: -; clone_size: once; v_call: TRBV28
cdr3_aa: CASSQEGTPSTDTQYF; cdr3_nt: TGCGCCAGCAGCCAAGAGGGCACGCCGTCCACAGATACGCAGTATTTT; j_call: TRBJ2-3; d_call: -; clone_size: -; v_call: TRBV4-1
cdr3_aa: CASSPQLGQSIHEQYF; cdr3_nt: TGTGCCAGCTCACCCCAATTGGGACAGTCGATCCACGAGCAGTACTTC; j_call: TRBJ2-7; d_call: TRBD1; clone_size: -; v_call: TRBV18
cdr3_aa: CASGLLGLNTEAFF; cdr3_nt: TGTGCTAGTGGTTTACTCGGGTTAAACACTGAAGCTTTCTTT; j_call: TRBJ1-1; d_call: -; clone_size: -; v_call: TRBV12-5
cdr3_aa: CASSLLSGFEEQYF; cdr3_nt: TGTGCCAGCAGTTTATTATCCGGGTTCGAGGAGCAGTACTTC; j_call: TRBJ2-7; d_call: -; clone_size: -; v_call: TRBV28
cdr3_aa: CAISRDRGPTDTQYF; cdr3_nt: TGTGCCATCAGTCGGGACAGGGGGCCGACAGATACGCAGTATTTT; j_call: TRBJ2-3; d_call: TRBD1; clone_size: -; v_call: TRBV10-3
cdr3_aa: CASSLAGQVVLSTDTQYF; cdr3_nt: TGCGCCAGCAGCTTGGCGGGACAGGTCGTCTTAAGCACAGATACGCAGTATTTT; j_call: TRBJ2-3; d_call: TRBD1; clone_size: -; v_call: TRBV5-1
cdr3_aa: CATSTSWTSGNTDTQYF; cdr3_nt: TGTGCCACCAGCACTTCCTGGACTAGCGGGAACACAGATACGCAGTATTTT; j_call: TRBJ2-3; d_call: TRBD2; clone_size: -; v_call: TRBV15
cdr3_aa: CSASGTGVNEQFF; cdr3_nt: TGCAGCGCGTCCGGGACAGGGGTCAATGAGCAGTTCTTC; j_call: TRBJ2-1; d_call: TRBD1; clone_size: -; v_call: TRBV29-1
cdr3_aa: CATRSGNFELAKNIQYF; cdr3_nt: TGTGCCACCAGATCAGGGAACTTCGAGTTGGCCAAAAACATTCAGTACTTC; j_call: TRBJ2-4; d_call: -; clone_size: -; v_call: TRBV15
cdr3_aa: CASSQEPGGNTEAFF; cdr3_nt: TGCGCCAGCAGCCAAGAGCCGGGGGGCAACACTGAAGCTTTCTTT; j_call: TRBJ1-1; d_call: -; clone_size: -; v_call: TRBV4-1
cdr3_aa: CASSSHMNTEAFF; cdr3_nt: TGTGCCAGCAGCTCCCACATGAACACTGAAGCTTTCTTT; j_call: TRBJ1-1; d_call: -; clone_size: few; v_call: TRBV5-5
cdr3_aa: CAIESGGYGYTF; cdr3_nt: TGTGCCATCGAATCGGGTGGCTATGGCTACACCTTC; j_call: TRBJ1-2; d_call: -; clone_size: -; v_call: TRBV28
cdr3_aa: CASSPTGTGANVLTF; cdr3_nt: TGTGCCAGCAGCCCGACAGGGACTGGGGCCAACGTCCTGACTTTC; j_call: TRBJ2-6; d_call: TRBD1; clone_size: -; v_call: TRBV28
cdr3_aa: CASSSGQGPTEAFF; cdr3_nt: TGCGCCAGCAGCTCAGGACAGGGTCCTACTGAAGCTTTCTTT; j_call: TRBJ1-1; d_call: TRBD1; clone_size: once; v_call: TRBV5-1